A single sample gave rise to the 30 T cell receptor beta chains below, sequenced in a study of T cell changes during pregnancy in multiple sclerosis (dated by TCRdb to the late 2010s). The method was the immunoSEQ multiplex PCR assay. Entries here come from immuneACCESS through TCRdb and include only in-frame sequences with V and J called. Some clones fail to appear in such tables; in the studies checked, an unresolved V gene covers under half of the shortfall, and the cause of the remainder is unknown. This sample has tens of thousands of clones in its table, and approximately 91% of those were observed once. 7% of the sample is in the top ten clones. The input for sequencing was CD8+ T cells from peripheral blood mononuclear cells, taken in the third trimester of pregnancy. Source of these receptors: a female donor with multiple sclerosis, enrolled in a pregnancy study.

This CDR3 is CASSLVGVPEQYF. The CDR3 DNA reads as TGTGCCAGCAGCTTAGTCGGGGTCCCCGAGCAGTACTTC. The chain links TRBV7-9 to TRBJ2-7; D perhaps matches TRBD2 (5 bases). Germline CDR1 is SEHNR and CDR2 is FQNEAQ (reference sequence). The ends were cut back, 1 base at V and 6 bases at J, with 10 bases in the middle. This CDR3 is 13 amino acids long.

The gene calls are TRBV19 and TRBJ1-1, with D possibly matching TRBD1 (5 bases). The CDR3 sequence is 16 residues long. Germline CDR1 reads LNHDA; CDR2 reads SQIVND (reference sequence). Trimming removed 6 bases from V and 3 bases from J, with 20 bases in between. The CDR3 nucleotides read TGTGCCAGTAGGGCACGGGACTTAGTCTGGGACACTGAAGCTTTCTTT. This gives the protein CASRARDLVWDTEAFF. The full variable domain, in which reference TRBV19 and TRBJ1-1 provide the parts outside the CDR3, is DGGITQSPKYLFRKEGQNVTLSCEQNLNHDAMYWYRQDPGQGLRLIYYSQIVNDFQKGDIAEGYSVSREKKESFPLTVTSAQKNPTAFYLCASRARDLVWDTEAFFGQGTRLTVV.

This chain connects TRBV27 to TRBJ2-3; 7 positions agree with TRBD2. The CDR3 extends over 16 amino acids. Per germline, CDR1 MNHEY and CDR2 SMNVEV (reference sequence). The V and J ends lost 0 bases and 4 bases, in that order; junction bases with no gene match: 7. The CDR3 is CASSLSWTSSADTQYF. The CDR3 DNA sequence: TGTGCCAGCAGTTTATCTTGGACTAGTTCCGCAGATACGCAGTATTTT.

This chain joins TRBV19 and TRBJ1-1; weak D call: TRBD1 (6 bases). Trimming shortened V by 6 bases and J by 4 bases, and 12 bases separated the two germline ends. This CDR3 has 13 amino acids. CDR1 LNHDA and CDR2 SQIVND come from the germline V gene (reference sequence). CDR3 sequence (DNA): TGTGCCAGTAGCCTCCACAGGGTCACTGAAGCTTTCTTT. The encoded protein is CASSLHRVTEAFF.

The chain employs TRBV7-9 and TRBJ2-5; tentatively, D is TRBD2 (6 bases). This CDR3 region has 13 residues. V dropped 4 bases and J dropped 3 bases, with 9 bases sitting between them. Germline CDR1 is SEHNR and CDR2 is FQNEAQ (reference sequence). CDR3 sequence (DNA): TGTGCCAGCAGCTCCGGAGGGGAAGAGACCCAGTACTTC. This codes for CASSSGGEETQYF.

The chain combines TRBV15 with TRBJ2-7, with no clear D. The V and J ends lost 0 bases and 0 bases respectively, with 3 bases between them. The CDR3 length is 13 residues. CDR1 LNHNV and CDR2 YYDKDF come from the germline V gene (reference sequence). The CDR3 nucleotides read TGTGCCACCAGCAGAGATCTCTCCTACGAGCAGTACTTC. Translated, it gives CATSRDLSYEQYF.

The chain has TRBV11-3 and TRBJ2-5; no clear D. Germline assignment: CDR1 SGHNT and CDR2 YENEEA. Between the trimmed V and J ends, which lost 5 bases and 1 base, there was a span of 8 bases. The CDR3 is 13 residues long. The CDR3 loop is CASSPTVQETQYF. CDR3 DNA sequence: TGTGCCAGCAGCCCTACAGTCCAAGAGACCCAGTACTTC. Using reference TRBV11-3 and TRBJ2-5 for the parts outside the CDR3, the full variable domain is EAGVVQSPRYKIIEKKQPVAFWCNPISGHNTLYWYLQNLGQGPELLIRYENEEAVDDSQLPKDRFSAERLKGVDSTLKIQPAELGDSAVYLCASSPTVQETQYFGPGTRLLVL.

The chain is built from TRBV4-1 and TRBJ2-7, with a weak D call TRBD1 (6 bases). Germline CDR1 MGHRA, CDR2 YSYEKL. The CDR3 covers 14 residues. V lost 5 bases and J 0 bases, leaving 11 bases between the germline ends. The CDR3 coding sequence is TGCGCCAGCAGCAAGGTACAGGGCTCCTACGAGCAGTACTTC. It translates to CASSKVQGSYEQYF.

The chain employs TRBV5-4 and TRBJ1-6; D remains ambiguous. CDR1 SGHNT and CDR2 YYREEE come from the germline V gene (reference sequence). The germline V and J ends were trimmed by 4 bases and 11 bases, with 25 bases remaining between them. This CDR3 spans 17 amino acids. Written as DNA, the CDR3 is TGTGCCAGCAGCACCCGGGAGAGCGAATCTCGCAATCCACCCCTCCACTTT. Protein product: CASSTRESESRNPPLHF.

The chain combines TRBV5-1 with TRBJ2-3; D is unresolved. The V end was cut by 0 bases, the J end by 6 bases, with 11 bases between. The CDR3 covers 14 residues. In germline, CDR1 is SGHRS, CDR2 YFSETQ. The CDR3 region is CASSLDPSEDTQYF. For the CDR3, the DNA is TGCGCCAGCAGCTTGGACCCTAGTGAGGATACGCAGTATTTT. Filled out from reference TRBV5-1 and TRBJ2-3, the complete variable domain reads KAGVTQTPRYLIKTRGQQVTLSCSPISGHRSVSWYQQTPGQGLQFLFEYFSETQRNKGNFPGRFSGRQFSNSRSEMNVSTLELGDSALYLCASSLDPSEDTQYFGPGTRLTVL.

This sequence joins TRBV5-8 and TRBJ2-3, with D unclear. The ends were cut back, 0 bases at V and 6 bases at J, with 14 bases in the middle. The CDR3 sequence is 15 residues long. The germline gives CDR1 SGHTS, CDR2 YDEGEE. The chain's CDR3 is CASSLALLAADTQYF. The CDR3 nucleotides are TGTGCCAGCAGCTTGGCGCTTCTGGCAGCGGATACGCAGTATTTT.

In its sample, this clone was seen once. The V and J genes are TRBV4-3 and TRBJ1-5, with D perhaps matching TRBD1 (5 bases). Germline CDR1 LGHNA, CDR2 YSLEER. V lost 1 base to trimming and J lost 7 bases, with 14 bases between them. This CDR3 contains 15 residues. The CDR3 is CASSQGTGERQPQHF. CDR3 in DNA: TGCGCCAGCAGCCAAGGAACGGGGGAGAGACAGCCCCAGCATTTT.

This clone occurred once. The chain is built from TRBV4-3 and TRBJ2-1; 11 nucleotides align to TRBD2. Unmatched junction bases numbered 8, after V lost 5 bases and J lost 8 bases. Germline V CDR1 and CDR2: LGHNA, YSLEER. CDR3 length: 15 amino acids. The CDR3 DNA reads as TGCGCCAGCAGCGCACTAGCGGGGGTTTTCGATGAGCAGTTCTTC. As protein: CASSALAGVFDEQFF.

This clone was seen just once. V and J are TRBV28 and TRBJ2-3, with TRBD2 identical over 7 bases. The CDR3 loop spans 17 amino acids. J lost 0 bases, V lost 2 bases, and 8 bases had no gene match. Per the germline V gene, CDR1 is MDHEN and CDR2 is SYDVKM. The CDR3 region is CASSLDWTRASTDTQYF. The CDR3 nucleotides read TGTGCCAGCAGTTTAGACTGGACTAGAGCCAGCACAGATACGCAGTATTTT.

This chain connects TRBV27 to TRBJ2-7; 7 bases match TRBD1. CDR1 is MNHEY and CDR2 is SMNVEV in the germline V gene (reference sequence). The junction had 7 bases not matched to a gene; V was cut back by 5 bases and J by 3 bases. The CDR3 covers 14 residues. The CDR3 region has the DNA TGTGCCAGCAGTCTCCTCGACAGGGACTACGAGCAGTACTTC. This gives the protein CASSLLDRDYEQYF.

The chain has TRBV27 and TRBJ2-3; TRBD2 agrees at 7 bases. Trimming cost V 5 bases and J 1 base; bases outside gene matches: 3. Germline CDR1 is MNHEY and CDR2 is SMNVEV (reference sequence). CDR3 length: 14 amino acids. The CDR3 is CASSAGEGTDTQYF. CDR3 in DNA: TGTGCCAGCAGTGCGGGAGAGGGCACAGATACGCAGTATTTT.

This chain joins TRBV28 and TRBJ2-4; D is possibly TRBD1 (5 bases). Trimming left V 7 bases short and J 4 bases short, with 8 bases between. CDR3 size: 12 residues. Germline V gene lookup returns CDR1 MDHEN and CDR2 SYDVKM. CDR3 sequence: CASTTAKNIQYF. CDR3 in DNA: TGTGCCAGCACGACAGCTAAAAACATTCAGTACTTC.

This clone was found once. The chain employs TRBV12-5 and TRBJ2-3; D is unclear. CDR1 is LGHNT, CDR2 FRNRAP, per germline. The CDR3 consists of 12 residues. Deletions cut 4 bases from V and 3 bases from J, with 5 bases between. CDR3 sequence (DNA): TGTGCTAGTGGTTACGGGACAGATACGCAGTATTTT. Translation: CASGYGTDTQYF.

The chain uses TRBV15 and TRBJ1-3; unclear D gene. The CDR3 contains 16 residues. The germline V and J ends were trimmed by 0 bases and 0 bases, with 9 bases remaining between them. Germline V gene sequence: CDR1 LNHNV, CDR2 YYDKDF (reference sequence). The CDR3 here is CATSRDLALSGNTIYF. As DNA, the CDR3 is TGTGCCACCAGCAGAGATCTGGCCCTCTCTGGAAACACCATATATTTT.

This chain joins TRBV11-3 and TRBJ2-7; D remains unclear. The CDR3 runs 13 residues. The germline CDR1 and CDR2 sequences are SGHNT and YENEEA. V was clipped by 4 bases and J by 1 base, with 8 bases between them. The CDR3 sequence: CASSSPESYEQYF. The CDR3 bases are TGTGCCAGCAGCTCCCCCGAGTCCTACGAGCAGTACTTC.

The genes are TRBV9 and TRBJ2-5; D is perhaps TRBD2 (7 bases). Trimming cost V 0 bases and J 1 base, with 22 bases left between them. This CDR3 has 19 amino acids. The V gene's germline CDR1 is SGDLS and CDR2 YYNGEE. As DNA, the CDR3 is TGTGCCAGCAGCGTAGCTCTCGGCGGGGGCTCCCTAATCCAAGAGACCCAGTACTTC. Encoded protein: CASSVALGGGSLIQETQYF.

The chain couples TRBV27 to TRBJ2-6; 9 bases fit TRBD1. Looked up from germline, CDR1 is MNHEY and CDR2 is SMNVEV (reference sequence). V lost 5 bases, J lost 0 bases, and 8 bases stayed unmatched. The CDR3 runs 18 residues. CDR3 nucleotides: TGTGCCAGCAGTGCGTACAGGGGGCCAAGCTCTGGGGCCAACGTCCTGACTTTC. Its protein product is CASSAYRGPSSGANVLTF.

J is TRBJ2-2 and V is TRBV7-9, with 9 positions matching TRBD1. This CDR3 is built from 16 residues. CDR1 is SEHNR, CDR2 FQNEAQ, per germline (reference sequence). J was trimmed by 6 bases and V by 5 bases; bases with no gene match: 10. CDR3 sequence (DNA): TGTGCCAGCAGCAAAACCGGGACAGGGTCAGCCGGGGAGCTGTTTTTT. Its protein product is CASSKTGTGSAGELFF.

The CDR3 here is CAMGGERGYTF. CDR3 nucleotide sequence: TGTGCCATGGGGGGGGAGCGGGGCTACACCTTC. The chain carries TRBV5-4 and TRBJ1-2; D might be TRBD1 (5 bases). V lost 9 bases, J lost 8 bases, and 14 bases lay in between. The CDR3 extends over 11 amino acids. The germline gives CDR1 SGHNT, CDR2 YYREEE (reference sequence). The whole variable domain, filled in from reference TRBV5-4 and TRBJ1-2, reads ETGVTQSPTHLIKTRGQQVTLRCSSQSGHNTVSWYQQALGQGPQFIFQYYREEENGRGNFPPRFSGLQFPNYSSELNVNALELDDSALYLCAMGGERGYTFGSGTRLTVV.

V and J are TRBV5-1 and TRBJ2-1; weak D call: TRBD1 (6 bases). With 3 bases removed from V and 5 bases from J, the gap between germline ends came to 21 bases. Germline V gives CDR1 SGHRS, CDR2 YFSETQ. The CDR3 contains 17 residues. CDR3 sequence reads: CASSSNLQGQFDNEQFF. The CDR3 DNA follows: TGCGCCAGCAGCTCCAACCTTCAAGGACAGTTTGACAATGAGCAGTTCTTC.

CDR3 residues: CASSLAGMDTEAFF. For the CDR3, the DNA is TGCGCCAGCAGCTTGGCAGGGATGGACACTGAAGCTTTCTTT. This sequence joins TRBV5-1 and TRBJ1-1, with D perhaps TRBD1 (5 bases). Trimming took off 0 bases at V and 3 bases at J, with 9 bases between the two ends. The CDR3 runs to 14 residues. Germline V gene data show CDR1 as SGHRS and CDR2 as YFSETQ.

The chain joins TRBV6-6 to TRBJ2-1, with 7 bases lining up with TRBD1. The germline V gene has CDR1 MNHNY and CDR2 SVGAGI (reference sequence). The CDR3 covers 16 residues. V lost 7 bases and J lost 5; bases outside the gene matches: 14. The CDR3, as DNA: TGTGCCAGCACCCAGGGTCCGACAGGGAATCACAATGAGCAGTTCTTC. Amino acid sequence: CASTQGPTGNHNEQFF.

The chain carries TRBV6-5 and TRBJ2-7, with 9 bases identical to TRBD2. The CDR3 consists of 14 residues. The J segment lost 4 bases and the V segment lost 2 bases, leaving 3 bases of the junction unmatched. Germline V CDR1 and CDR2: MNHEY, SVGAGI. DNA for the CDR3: TGTGCCAGCAGTTACGCGGGAGGGGCGTACGAGCAGTACTTC. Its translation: CASSYAGGAYEQYF.

The chain's CDR3 is CASSLSRGHSPLHF. Here the CDR3 DNA reads TGTGCCAGCAGTTTGTCCAGGGGGCACTCACCCCTCCACTTT. The genes are TRBV27 and TRBJ1-6; the match to TRBD1 covers 8 bases. This CDR3 region has 14 residues. Germline CDR1 MNHEY, CDR2 SMNVEV (reference sequence). The V gene end was trimmed by 3 bases and the J gene end by 10 bases; junction bases not matched to a gene: 5.

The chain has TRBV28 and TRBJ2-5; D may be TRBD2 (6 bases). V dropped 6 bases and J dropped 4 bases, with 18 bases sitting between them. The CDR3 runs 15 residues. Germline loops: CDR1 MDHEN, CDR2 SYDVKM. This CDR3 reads CASRQSGSIVETQYF. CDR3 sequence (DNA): TGTGCCAGCAGGCAAAGCGGGTCTATAGTAGAGACCCAGTACTTC.